This T cell receptor beta chain originates from a study of shared clonotypes between healthy human individuals (dated by TCRdb to 2019 to 2021). In terms of the full investigation: The cohort comprised two women and three men aged 18 to 49 years. Per donor, three plates each were used for CD4 naive and CD4 memory, two for CD8 naive, and one for CD8 memory. To increase sequencing depth and limit assay-specific biases, different laboratories used diverse techniques to prepare libraries and sequence TCR repertoires. The study deeply sequenced blood TCR repertoires of about 5 healthy adults to estimate repertoire size and the extent of clonotype sharing between individuals. Leukapheresis yielded between about 0.9 and 8.9 billion PBMCs per donor.

Using the deep immunoSEQ assay, TCR CDR3 regions were amplified from genomic DNA by multiplex PCR. Extracted genomic DNA from each cell subset was distributed evenly across all wells of several immunoSEQ 96-well plates, and each plate was treated as a replicate. For sorted subsets, each replicate PCR was loaded with around 200 ng genomic DNA, equivalent to about 30,000 T cell genomes. Purified libraries were quantified with a Qubit 3.0 fluorometer, sized on a Bioanalyzer 2100, and re-quantified with the KAPA Library Quantification kit. Each immunoSEQ 96-well plate was sequenced on its own single-read 150-cycle Illumina NextSeq 550 flow cell. On the authors' methods: Because the immunoSEQ output held only junctional sequences and lacked quality scores, the filtering could not match the filtering applied to full-length reads. To assign V/J genes and CDR3, sequences were annotated using PyIR, a Python wrapper for IgBLAST v1.9, with IMGT germline references. Reads with weak V/J assignments (E-value above 1e-6), missing CDR3, stop codons, out-of-frame junctions, or ambiguous translated residues were removed. A V3J clonotype was defined by an identical inferred V gene, J gene, and CDR3 amino acid sequence. To compute the percentage overlap between repertoires, the number of shared unique clonotypes was divided by the size of the smaller repertoire. Repertoire richness was assessed with RTK rarefaction, the Chao1 estimator, and Recon v2.1 estimates of unobserved clonotypes. For all TCRbeta clonotypes obtained by the gDNA method from several donors, generation probabilities were computed with OLGA. TCRdb took over this immuneACCESS table, retaining in-frame rearrangements with V and J assigned. Such tables are incomplete; in checked studies, under half of the missing clones stem from an unresolved V gene, and the remainder is unexplained. That table is the source of V, J and clone size, and D and trimming were worked out from the DNA. The sample table contains under 1,100,000 clones; only one count was recorded for roughly 75% of them. Clones ranked in the top ten supply about 1.5% of the sample.

Healthy HIV-negative adults with no recently reported acute infections or vaccinations were included as donors. Every donor was a Caucasian adult living in Nashville, Tennessee, USA. CD4+ T cells were enriched by magnetic negative selection, after which naive cells were positively selected on CD45RA and the negative fraction was taken as the memory subset. After blood collection by leukapheresis, PBMCs were isolated using Ficoll-Histopaque density gradient centrifugation and then cryopreserved in the vapor phase of liquid nitrogen. Analytical flow cytometry was used to check the purity and quantity of every magnetically sorted T cell population. Genomic DNA was isolated from each sorted fraction and quantified by UV absorbance on a Nanodrop 2000c. Notes on this clone: Its recognized antigen is unknown. Base qualities are not recorded, but no much larger clone differs from it by a single base.

Here is what the overall study found, with its caveats: The small number of donors limited the genetic and exposure-history diversity represented. Naive subsets generally had larger estimated clonotype richness than memory subsets did. Compared with non-shared clonotypes, clonotypes shared by all four sorted-subset donors had higher generation probabilities. Pairwise subsampling indicated that sequencing depth was expected to affect the degree of clonotype sharing among donors. Only blood was sampled, and tissue TCR repertoires likely differ from those in blood. Across a handful of donors, approximately 4.6% of naive CD4, roughly 3.4% of naive CD8, about 2.3% of memory CD4, and roughly 0.4% of memory CD8 clonotypes were shared. Rarefaction of sorted-subset datasets indicated incomplete sequencing despite the large sequencing depth.

The CDR3 runs 16 residues from the cysteine to the phenylalanine. Only CDR3 DNA is held: 48 bases, read in frame from base 1. The source material was memory CD4+ T cells sorted from blood. The cell subset or site label here, explained by the study, means: CD45RA-negative fraction. The chain links TRBV21-1 with TRBJ1-2. TRBV21-1 counts as a pseudogene. The sequence came from a man in his late teens or twenties in good health. The nucleotide sequence reads TGTGCCAGCAGCAAAGAGGGCAGCCGGACGATCTATGGCTACACCTTC. Translated, this is CASSKEGSRTIYGYTF.